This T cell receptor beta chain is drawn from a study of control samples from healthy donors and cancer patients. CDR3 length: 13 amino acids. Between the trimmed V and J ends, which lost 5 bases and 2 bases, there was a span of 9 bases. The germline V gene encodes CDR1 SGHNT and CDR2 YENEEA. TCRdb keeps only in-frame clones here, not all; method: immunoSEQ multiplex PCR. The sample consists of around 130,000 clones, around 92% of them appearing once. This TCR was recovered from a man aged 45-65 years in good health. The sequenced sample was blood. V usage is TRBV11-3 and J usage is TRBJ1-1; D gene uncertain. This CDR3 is CASSPRTNTEAFF. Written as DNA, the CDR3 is TGTGCCAGCAGCCCCCGAACAAACACTGAAGCTTTCTTT.